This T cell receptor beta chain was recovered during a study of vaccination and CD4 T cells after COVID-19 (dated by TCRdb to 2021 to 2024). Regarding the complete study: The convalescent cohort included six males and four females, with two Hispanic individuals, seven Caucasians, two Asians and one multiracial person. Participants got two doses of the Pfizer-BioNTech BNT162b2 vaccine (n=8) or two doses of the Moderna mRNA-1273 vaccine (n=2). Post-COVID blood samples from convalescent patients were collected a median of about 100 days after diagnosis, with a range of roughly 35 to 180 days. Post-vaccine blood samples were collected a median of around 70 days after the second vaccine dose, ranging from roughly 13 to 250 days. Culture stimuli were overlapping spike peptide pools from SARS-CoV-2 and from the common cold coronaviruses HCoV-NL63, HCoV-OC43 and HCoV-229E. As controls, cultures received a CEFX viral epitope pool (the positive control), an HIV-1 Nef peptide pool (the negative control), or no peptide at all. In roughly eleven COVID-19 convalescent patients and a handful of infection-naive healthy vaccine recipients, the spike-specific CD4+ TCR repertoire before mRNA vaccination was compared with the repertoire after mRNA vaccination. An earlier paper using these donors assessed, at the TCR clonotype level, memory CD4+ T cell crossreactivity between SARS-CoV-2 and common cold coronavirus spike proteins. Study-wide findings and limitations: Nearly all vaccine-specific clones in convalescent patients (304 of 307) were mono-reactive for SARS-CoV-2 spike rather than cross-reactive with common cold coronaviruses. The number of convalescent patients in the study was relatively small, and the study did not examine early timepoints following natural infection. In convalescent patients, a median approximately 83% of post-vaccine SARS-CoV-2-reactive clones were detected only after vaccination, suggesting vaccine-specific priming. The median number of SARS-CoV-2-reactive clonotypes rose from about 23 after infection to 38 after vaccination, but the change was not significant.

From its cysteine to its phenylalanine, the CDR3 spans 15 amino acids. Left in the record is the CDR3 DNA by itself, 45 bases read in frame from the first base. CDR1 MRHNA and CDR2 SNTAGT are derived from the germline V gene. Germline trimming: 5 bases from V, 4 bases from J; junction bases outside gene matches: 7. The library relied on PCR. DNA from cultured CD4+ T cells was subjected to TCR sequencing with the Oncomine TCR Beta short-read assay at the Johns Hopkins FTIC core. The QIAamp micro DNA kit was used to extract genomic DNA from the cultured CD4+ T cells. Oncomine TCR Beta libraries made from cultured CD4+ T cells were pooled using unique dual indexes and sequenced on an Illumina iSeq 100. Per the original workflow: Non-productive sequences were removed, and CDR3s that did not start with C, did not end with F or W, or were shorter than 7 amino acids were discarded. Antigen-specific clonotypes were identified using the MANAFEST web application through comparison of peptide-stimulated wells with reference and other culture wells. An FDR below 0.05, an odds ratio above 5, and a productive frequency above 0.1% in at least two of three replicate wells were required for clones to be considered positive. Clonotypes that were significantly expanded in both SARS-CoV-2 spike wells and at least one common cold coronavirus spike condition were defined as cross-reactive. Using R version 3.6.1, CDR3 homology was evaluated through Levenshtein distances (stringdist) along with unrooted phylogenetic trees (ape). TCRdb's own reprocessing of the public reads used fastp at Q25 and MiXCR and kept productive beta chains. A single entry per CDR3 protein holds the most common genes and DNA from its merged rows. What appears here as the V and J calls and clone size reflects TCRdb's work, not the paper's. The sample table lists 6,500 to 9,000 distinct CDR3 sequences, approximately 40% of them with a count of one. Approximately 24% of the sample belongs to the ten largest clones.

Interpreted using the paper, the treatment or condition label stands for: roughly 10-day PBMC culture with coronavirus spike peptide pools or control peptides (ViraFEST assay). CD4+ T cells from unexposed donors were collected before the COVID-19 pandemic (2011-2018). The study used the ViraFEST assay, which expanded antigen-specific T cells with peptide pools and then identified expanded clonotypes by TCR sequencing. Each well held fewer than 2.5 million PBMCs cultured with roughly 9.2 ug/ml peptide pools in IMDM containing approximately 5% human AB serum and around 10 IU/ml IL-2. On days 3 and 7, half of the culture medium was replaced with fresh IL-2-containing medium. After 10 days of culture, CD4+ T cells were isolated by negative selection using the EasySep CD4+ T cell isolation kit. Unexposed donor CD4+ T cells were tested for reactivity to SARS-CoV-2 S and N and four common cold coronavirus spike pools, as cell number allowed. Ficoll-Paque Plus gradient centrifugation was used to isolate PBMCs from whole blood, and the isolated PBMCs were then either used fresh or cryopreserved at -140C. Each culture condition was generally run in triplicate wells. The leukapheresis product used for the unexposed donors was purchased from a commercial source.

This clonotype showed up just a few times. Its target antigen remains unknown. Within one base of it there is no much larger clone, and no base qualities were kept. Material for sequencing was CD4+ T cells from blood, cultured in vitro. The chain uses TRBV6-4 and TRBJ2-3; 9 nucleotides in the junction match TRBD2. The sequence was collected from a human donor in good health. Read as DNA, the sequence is TGTGCCAGCAGTATCGCGGCGGGAGGGGCAGATACGCAGTATTTT. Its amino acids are CASSIAAGGADTQYF.